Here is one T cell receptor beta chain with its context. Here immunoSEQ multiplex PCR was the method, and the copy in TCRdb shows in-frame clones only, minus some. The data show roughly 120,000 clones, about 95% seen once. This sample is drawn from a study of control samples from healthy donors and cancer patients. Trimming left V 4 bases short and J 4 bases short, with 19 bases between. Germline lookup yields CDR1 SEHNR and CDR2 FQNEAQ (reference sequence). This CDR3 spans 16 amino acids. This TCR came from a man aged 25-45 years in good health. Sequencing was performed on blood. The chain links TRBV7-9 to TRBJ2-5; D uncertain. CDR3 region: CASSSSLNLALETQYF. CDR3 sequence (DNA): TGTGCCAGCAGCTCAAGCCTTAACCTCGCATTAGAGACCCAGTACTTC.